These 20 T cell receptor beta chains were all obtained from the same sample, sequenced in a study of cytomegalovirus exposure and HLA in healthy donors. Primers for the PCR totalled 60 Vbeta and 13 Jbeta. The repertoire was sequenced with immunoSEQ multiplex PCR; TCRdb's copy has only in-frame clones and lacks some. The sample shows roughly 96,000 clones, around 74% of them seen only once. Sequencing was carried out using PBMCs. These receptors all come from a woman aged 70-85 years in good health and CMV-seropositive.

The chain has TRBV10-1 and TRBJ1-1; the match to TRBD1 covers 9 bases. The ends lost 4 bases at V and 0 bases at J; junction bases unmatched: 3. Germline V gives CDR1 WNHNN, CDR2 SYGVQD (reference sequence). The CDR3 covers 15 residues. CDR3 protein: CASSGGQGLNTEAFF. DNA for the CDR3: TGCGCCAGCAGTGGGGGACAGGGTTTGAACACTGAAGCTTTCTTT.

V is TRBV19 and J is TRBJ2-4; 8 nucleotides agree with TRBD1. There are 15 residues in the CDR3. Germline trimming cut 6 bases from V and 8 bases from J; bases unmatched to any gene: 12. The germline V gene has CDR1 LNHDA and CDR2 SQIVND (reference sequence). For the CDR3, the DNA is TGTGCCAGTAGCCTCGGACAGGGAGCCTCTGACATTCAGTACTTC. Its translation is CASSLGQGASDIQYF.

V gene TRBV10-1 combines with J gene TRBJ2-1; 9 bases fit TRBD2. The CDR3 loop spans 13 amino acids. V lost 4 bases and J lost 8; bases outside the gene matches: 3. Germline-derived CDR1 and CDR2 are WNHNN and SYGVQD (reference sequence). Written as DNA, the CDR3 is TGCGCCAGCAGTGTGGCGGGGGGGGATGAGCAGTTCTTC. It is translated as CASSVAGGDEQFF.

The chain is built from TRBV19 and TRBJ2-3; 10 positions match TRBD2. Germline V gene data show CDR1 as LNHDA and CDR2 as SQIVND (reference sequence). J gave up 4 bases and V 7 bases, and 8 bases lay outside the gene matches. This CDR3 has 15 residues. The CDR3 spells CASIPPSGRADTQYF. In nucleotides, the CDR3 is TGTGCCAGTATCCCCCCCAGCGGGAGGGCAGATACGCAGTATTTT.

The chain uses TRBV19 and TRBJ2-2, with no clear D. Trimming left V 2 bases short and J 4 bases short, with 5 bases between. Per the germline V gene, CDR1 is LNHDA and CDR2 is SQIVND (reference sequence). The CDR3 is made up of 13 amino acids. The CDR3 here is CASSIPVTGELFF. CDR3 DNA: TGTGCCAGTAGTATACCTGTCACCGGGGAGCTGTTTTTT.

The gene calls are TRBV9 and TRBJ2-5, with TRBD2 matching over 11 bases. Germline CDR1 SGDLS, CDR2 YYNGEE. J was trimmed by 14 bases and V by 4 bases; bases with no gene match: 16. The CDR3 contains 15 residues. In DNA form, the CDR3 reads TGTGCCAGCAGCCCCCCCGGGCTAGCGGGGGGCCCTCTCTACTTC. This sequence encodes CASSPPGLAGGPLYF.

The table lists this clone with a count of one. The CDR3 nucleotides read TGTGCCAGCAGCCAAGAACTAGCGGGGTTCTCAGATACGCAGTATTTT. As protein: CASSQELAGFSDTQYF. This rearrangement joins TRBV4-2 to TRBJ2-3; 10 bases are shared with TRBD2. Germline trimming cut 0 bases from V and 4 bases from J; bases unmatched to any gene: 4. The CDR3 runs to 16 residues. CDR1 is LGHNA, CDR2 YNFKEQ, per germline.

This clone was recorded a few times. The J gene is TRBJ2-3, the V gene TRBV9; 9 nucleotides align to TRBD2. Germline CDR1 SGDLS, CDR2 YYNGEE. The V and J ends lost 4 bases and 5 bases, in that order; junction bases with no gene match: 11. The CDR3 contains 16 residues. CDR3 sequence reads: CASSSDGGGAGDTQYF. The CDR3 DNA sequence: TGTGCCAGCAGCTCGGATGGCGGGGGGGCTGGAGATACGCAGTATTTT.

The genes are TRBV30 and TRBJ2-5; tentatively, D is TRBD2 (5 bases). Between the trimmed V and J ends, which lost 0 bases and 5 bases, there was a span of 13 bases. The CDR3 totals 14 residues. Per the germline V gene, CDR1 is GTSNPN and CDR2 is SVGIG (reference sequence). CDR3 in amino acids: CAWSVGGLGETQYF. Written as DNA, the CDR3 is TGTGCCTGGAGTGTGGGCGGGCTGGGGGAGACCCAGTACTTC.

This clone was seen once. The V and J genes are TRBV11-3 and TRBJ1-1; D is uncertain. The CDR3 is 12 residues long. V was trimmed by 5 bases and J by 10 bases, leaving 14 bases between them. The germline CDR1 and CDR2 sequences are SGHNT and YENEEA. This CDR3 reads CASSAVGQRAFF. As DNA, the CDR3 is TGTGCCAGCAGCGCGGTCGGTCAGCGAGCTTTCTTT.

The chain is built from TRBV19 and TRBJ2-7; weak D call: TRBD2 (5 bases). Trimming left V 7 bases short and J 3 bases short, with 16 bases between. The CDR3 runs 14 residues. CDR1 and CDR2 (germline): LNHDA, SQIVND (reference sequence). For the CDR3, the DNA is TGTGCCAGTAAAGCGACGTCGGGGAACTACGAGCAGTACTTC. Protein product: CASKATSGNYEQYF.

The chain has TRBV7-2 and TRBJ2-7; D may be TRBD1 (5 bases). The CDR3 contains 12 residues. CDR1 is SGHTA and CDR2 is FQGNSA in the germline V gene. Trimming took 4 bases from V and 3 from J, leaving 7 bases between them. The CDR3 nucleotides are TGTGCCAGCAGCTCGGACAACTACGAGCAGTACTTC. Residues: CASSSDNYEQYF.

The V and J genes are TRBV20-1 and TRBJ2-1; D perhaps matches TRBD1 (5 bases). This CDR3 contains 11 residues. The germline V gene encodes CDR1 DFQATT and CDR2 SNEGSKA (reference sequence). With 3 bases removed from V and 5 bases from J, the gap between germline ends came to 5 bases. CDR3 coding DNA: TGCAGTGCTAGGGGGCACAATGAGCAGTTCTTC. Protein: CSARGHNEQFF.

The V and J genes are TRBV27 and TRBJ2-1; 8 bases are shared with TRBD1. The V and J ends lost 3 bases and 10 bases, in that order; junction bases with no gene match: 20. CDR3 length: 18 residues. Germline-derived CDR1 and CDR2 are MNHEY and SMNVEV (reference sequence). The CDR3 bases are TGTGCCAGCAGTTTTTTTCTCGGGTCCGGCAGGGGGCGCGGAGAGCAGTTCTTC. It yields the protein CASSFFLGSGRGRGEQFF.

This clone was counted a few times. The CDR3 here is CASSRNLGGETQYF. CDR3 DNA: TGTGCCAGCAGCCGAAATCTAGGAGGGGAGACCCAGTACTTC. J is TRBJ2-5 and V is TRBV11-2; possible D gene TRBD2, 6 bases. There are 14 residues in the CDR3. Germline CDR1 reads SGHAT; CDR2 reads FQNNGV. Trimming left V 5 bases short and J 5 bases short, with 15 bases between.

The CDR3 reads CASSPNPGVVGGYTF. The CDR3 DNA sequence: TGTGCCAGCAGCCCAAATCCAGGGGTGGTGGGTGGCTACACCTTC. This chain uses TRBV7-2 with TRBJ1-2, with D maybe TRBD1 (6 bases). The CDR3 length is 15 residues. Between the trimmed V and J ends, which lost 5 bases and 7 bases, there was a span of 20 bases. In germline, CDR1 is SGHTA, CDR2 FQGNSA.

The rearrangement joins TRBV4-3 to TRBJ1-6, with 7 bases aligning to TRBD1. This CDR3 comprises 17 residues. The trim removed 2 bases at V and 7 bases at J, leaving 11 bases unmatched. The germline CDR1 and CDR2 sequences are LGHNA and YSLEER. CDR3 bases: TGCGCCAGCAGCCAACAAACCTCGACAGGGAGGAATTCACCCCTCCACTTT. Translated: CASSQQTSTGRNSPLHF.

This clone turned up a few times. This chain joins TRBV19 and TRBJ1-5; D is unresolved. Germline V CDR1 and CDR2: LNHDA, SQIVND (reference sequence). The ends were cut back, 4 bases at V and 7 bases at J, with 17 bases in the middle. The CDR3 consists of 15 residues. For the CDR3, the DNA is TGTGCCAGTAGTAACCTTCAGGCGGGCGAACAGCCCCAGCATTTT. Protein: CASSNLQAGEQPQHF.

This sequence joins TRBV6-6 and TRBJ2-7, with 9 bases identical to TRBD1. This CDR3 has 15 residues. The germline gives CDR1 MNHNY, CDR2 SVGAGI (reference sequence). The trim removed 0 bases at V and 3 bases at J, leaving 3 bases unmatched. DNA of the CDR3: TGTGCCAGCAGTTACTCGGGACAGGGTAACTACGAGCAGTACTTC. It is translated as CASSYSGQGNYEQYF.

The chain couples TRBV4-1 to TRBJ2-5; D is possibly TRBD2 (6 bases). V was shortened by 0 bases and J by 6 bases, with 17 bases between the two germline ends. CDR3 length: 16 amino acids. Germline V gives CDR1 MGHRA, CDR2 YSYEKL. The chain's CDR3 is CASSQDPGGALKTQYF. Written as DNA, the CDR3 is TGCGCCAGCAGCCAAGATCCCGGGGGAGCTCTAAAGACCCAGTACTTC.